The rows below give T cell receptor beta chains drawn from one sample of a study of T-cell reconstitution after alpha-beta-depleted transplantation in children. MiXCR, applied by TCRdb to the PCR reads, yields one record per CDR3 protein. Here the sample spans roughly 790,000 distinct CDR3 sequences, roughly 15% being singletons. This material consisted of PBMCs, mostly from graft donor cells, taken 360 days after TCRalphabeta/CD19-depleted stem cell transplant. These receptors were obtained from a male patient between 10 and 17 years old who had a stem cell transplant for acute lymphoblastic leukemia, so the T cells may come from the graft donor. Each CDR3 is given with its conserved first and last residue. The D gene is left open where the match is weak. Expanded clones get a size class; other rows say once, few or many, or leave the size out.

D	V	size	J	DNA	CDR3
.	TRBV12-3/TRBV12-4	.	TRBJ2-1	TGTGCCAGCAGTTTAGCGGCGGCGGCTTACAATGAGCAGTTCTTC	CASSLAAAAYNEQFF
TRBD2	TRBV9	.	TRBJ2-1	TGTGCCAGCAGCACGCGACTAGCGGGGTACAATGAGCAGTTCTTC	CASSTRLAGYNEQFF
TRBD2	TRBV19	.	TRBJ2-1	TGTGCCAGTAGTATGGGACTAGGTTCCTACAATGAGCAGTTCTTC	CASSMGLGSYNEQFF
.	TRBV20-1	.	TRBJ2-4	TGCAGTGCGAGTAGTCATCAGACGGACAAAAACATTCAGTACTTC	CSASSHQTDKNIQYF
TRBD2	TRBV10-1	.	TRBJ2-2	TGCGCCAGCAGTGAGGGCGGGGGGACTACGAACACCGGGGAGCTGTTTTTT	CASSEGGGTTNTGELFF
TRBD1	TRBV24-1	.	TRBJ2-2	TGTGCCACCAGTGTTAGGCAGGGGGCCGGGGAGCTGTTTTTT	CATSVRQGAGELFF
TRBD1	TRBV7-9	.	TRBJ2-5	TGTGCCAGCAGCGATCTTCAGGGGGCTCGAGAGACCCAGTACTTC	CASSDLQGARETQYF
.	TRBV20-1	few	TRBJ2-1	TGCAGTGCTAGGTTCAGTAGCGCCGAGCAGTTCTTC	CSARFSSAEQFF
.	TRBV25-1	.	TRBJ2-3	TGTGCCAGCAGTGAATCCATACCACCGGGATCCACTTCTGGTAGGAGGGATACGCAGTATTTT	CASSESIPPGSTSGRRDTQYF
.	TRBV5-6	few	TRBJ2-2	TGTGCCAGCAGCTTGGGGGTACTCTACTCCGGGGAGCTGTTTTTT	CASSLGVLYSGELFF
TRBD2	TRBV3-1	few	TRBJ2-3	TGTGCCAGCAGCCAATTTACGGGAGGCGGAGCGCAGTATTTT	CASSQFTGGGAQYF
TRBD1	TRBV2	.	TRBJ2-7	TGTGCCAGCAGTATTGGACAGGTTACCTACGAGCAGTACTTC	CASSIGQVTYEQYF
.	TRBV5-1	few	TRBJ2-2	TGCGCCAGCAGCTTCGGGGGATATACCGGGGAGCTGTTTTTT	CASSFGGYTGELFF
.	TRBV12-3/TRBV12-4	few	TRBJ1-6	TGTGCCAGCAACCAGATGGGGTGGAATTCACCCCTCCACTTT	CASNQMGWNSPLHF
.	TRBV15	many	TRBJ1-4	TGTGCCACCAGCAGAGGGGCCGGTAATGAAAAACTGTTTTTT	CATSRGAGNEKLFF
.	TRBV12-3/TRBV12-4	many	TRBJ2-4	TGTGCCAGCAGCTTGGCTCTAGCCAAAAACATTCAGTACTTC	CASSLALAKNIQYF
.	TRBV2	.	TRBJ2-3	TGTGCCAGCGAGAGGGGGGACACAGATACGCAGTATTTT	CASERGDTDTQYF
.	TRBV5-6	many	TRBJ2-3	TGTGCCAGCAGACCCGGGACCACAGATACGCAGTATTTT	CASRPGTTDTQYF
TRBD2	TRBV12-3/TRBV12-4	few	TRBJ2-3	TGTGCCAGCAGTTTTAAAGTCGGGGGGGATACGCAGTATTTT	CASSFKVGGDTQYF
TRBD1	TRBV5-1	.	TRBJ1-5	TGCGCCAGCAGCTTAGGGGGCTCCTTCTGTCGGCCCCAGCATTTT	CASSLGGSFCRPQHF
.	TRBV7-9	.	TRBJ2-3	TGTGCCAGCACCTATTGGACAACCAGCACAGATACGCAGTATTTT	CASTYWTTSTDTQYF
.	TRBV7-3	many	TRBJ2-3	TGTGCCAGCAGCTTAAGTCCGCCAGATACGCAGTATTTT	CASSLSPPDTQYF
.	TRBV29-1	.	TRBJ1-2	TGCAGCGTTGGGGGGACCTCCCCGCGGAATGGCTACACCTTC	CSVGGTSPRNGYTF
TRBD1	TRBV2	.	TRBJ1-1	TGTGCCAGCAGTGAGCGGGACAGGTTGAACACTGAAGCTTTCTTT	CASSERDRLNTEAFF
TRBD1	TRBV29-1	many	TRBJ2-1	TGCAGCGCTGTACCATTCGCGACAGGGGGTGAGCAGTTCTTC	CSAVPFATGGEQFF
.	TRBV5-1	.	TRBJ1-5	TGCGCCAGCAGCTTGGCCGGGGGGTATGGGGATCAGCCCCAGCATTTT	CASSLAGGYGDQPQHF
.	TRBV5-4	few	TRBJ1-5	TGTGCCAGCAGCTTATGGAATAGCAATCAGCCCCAGCATTTT	CASSLWNSNQPQHF
.	TRBV9	few	TRBJ2-6	TGTGCCAGCAGCGTAGCTGTCAGGGTGCACTCTGGGGCCAACGTCCTGACTTTC	CASSVAVRVHSGANVLTF
.	TRBV3-1	few	TRBJ1-2	TGTGCCAGCACCTCGGCATGGGATGGCTACACCTTC	CASTSAWDGYTF
.	TRBV5-1	.	TRBJ1-1	TGCGCCAGCAGCTTGGCAAGGTCAGGGGACACTGAAGCTGTCTTT	CASSLARSGDTEAVF
.	TRBV29-1	.	TRBJ2-2	TGCAGCGCTGAGGGGCTCGCGAACACCGGGGAGCTGTTTTTT	CSAEGLANTGELFF
.	TRBV29-1	.	TRBJ1-5	TGCAGCGTCCGGACAGAACATCAGCCCCAGCATTTT	CSVRTEHQPQHF
.	TRBV11-2	.	TRBJ2-1	TGTGCCAGCAGCCGCGGGGTTGAAGGGGGATATAATGAGCAGTTCTTC	CASSRGVEGGYNEQFF
TRBD2	TRBV6-5	few	TRBJ2-7	TGTGCCAGCAGTTACCACCGGGGGGCCTACGAGCAGTACTTC	CASSYHRGAYEQYF
.	TRBV27	.	TRBJ2-7	TGTGCCAGCAAAGGGCCTACCTACGAGCAGTACTTC	CASKGPTYEQYF
TRBD1	TRBV6-5	few	TRBJ2-5	TGTGCCAGCAGTTACTCGACGGGACAGGATAGGGAGACCCAGTACTTC	CASSYSTGQDRETQYF
TRBD2	TRBV28	.	TRBJ2-7	TGTGCCAGCAGTCCAAATCTAGCGGGAGACGAGCAGTACTTC	CASSPNLAGDEQYF